What follows describes a single T cell receptor (beta chain). Germline V gives CDR1 DFQATT, CDR2 SNEGSKA (reference sequence). The CDR3 is made up of 15 amino acids. V trimming: 3 bases; J trimming: 2 bases; junction bases outside the gene matches: 7. Under the authors' procedure: Quantification of nucleated cells was approximated via reference gene primer amplification. Sequencing was performed with immunoSEQ multiplex PCR; in TCRdb, only in-frame clones are kept and a portion is missing. V, J and clone size reflect that table, while D and trimming were determined from the DNA. Here the sample spans approximately 250,000 clones, 83% being singletons. These data belong to a study of blood T cell repertoires in COVID-19. Study details: The United States, Italy and Spain provided the acute and convalescent COVID-19 samples.

This TCR was sampled from a woman in her fifties or sixties with acute or convalescent COVID-19. Sequenced: peripheral blood. This sequence joins TRBV20-1 and TRBJ2-3; 8 bases agree with TRBD2. The CDR3 DNA reads TGCAGTGCTAGTTTGGCTAGCGGGCCCACAGATACGCAGTATTTT. Translation gives CSASLASGPTDTQYF.